This T cell receptor (beta chain) was found in a study of blood T cell repertoires in COVID-19. Overall study: COVID-19 samples collected from the United States, Italy and Spain covered acute and convalescent phases.

V was cut by 2 bases and J by 3 bases, with 16 bases left in between. This CDR3 is 16 amino acids long. Germline V gene sequence: CDR1 MNHEY, CDR2 SVGAGI. Assay: immunoSEQ multiplex PCR; the TCRdb copy retains only in-frame clones and omits some. This table holds roughly 130,000 clones, roughly 84% found once. The clonotype comes from a young woman who had recovered from COVID-19. Sequencing input: peripheral blood. The rearrangement uses TRBV6-5 and TRBJ1-1; possibly TRBD1 for D (5 bases). The DNA for the CDR3 is TGTGCCAGCAGTTACCCCCAGGGAGGGGCTGACACTGAAGCTTTCTTT. This codes for CASSYPQGGADTEAFF.